The rows below give T cell receptor beta chains drawn from one sample of a study of blood T cell repertoires in COVID-19. The method was immunoSEQ multiplex PCR; TCRdb's version includes in-frame clones alone and lacks a portion of them. The sample consists of under 350,000 clones, 90% of them appearing once. Material: PBMCs or T cells enriched from blood (not recorded which). The receptor source for this set is a man between 60 and 70 years old who had recovered from COVID-19. Each CDR3 is given with its conserved first and last residue. A D gene is named only where the DNA matches it firmly. Expanded clones are given a class, and other clones once, few, many or no size at all.

TRBD1,16,-,TRBJ2-2,TRBV19,TGTGCCAGTAGGGCCAGCTGGGACAGGGGGGCCGGGGAGCTGTTTTTT,CASRASWDRGAGELFF
-,14,-,TRBJ1-5,TRBV7-2,TGTGCCAGCAGCTTAGGTGCGGGGAAGCAGCCCCAGCATTTT,CASSLGAGKQPQHF
-,14,-,TRBJ1-2,TRBV7-9,TGTGCCAGCAGCTTAGCCCCAGGGTGGTACGGCTACACCTTC,CASSLAPGWYGYTF
TRBD1,15,-,TRBJ2-1,TRBV19,TGTGCCAGTAGTATCGGACAGGGTATCTACAATGAGCAGTTCTTC,CASSIGQGIYNEQFF
TRBD2,15,-,TRBJ2-3,TRBV18,TGTGCCAGCTCGCTAGCGGGAGCCCCCACAGATACGCAGTATTTT,CASSLAGAPTDTQYF
TRBD2,14,-,TRBJ2-2,TRBV11-2,TGTGCCAGCAGCTTTGTCGGGGGGACCGGGGAGCTGTTTTTT,CASSFVGGTGELFF
-,15,-,TRBJ1-5,TRBV6-5,TGTGCCAGCAGGGACAGTGGAGGTTTTAATCAGCCCCAGCATTTT,CASRDSGGFNQPQHF
-,12,-,TRBJ2-2,TRBV6-5,TGTGCCAGCAGTTTATATCCCGGGGAGCTGTTTTTT,CASSLYPGELFF
-,16,-,TRBJ1-2,TRBV6-5,TGTGCCAGCAGTTCGACTTACCAGGCCGGGGAATATGGCTACACCTTC,CASSSTYQAGEYGYTF
-,16,-,TRBJ1-4,TRBV5-5,TGTGCCAGCAGCTTCATAGCAGGGGTGACTAATGAAAAACTGTTTTTT,CASSFIAGVTNEKLFF
TRBD1,12,-,TRBJ1-1,TRBV6-2/TRBV6-3,TGTGCCAGCAGTTTCACAGGGGCCAAAGCTTTCTTT,CASSFTGAKAFF
-,14,-,TRBJ1-5,TRBV7-9,TGTGCCAGCAACTTAGACAGTAGCAATCAGCCCCAGCATTTT,CASNLDSSNQPQHF
TRBD1,16,-,TRBJ1-4,TRBV7-2,TGTGCCAGCAGCAGGAGACAGGGGGGATCGAATGAAAAACTGTTTTTT,CASSRRQGGSNEKLFF
TRBD2,15,-,TRBJ2-2,TRBV18,TGTGCCAGCTCATCGAAGCGGGAGAGCACCGGGGAGCTGTTTTTT,CASSSKRESTGELFF
-,14,-,TRBJ2-1,TRBV9,TGTGCCAGCAGCGTAGTTAGCGCCTACAATGAGCAGTTCTTC,CASSVVSAYNEQFF
TRBD2,18,-,TRBJ2-5,TRBV30,TGTGCCTGGAGTGTAACCTGGCTAGCGGGAGGAGTTCGGGAGACCCAGTACTTC,CAWSVTWLAGGVRETQYF
TRBD1,17,-,TRBJ2-1,TRBV7-3,TGTGCCAGCAGCTTAGGGGGAGACAGGGGACGTAACAATGAGCAGTTCTTC,CASSLGGDRGRNNEQFF
-,14,-,TRBJ1-5,TRBV2,TGTGCCAGCAGCCGAGATACTAGCAATCAGCCCCAGCATTTT,CASSRDTSNQPQHF
TRBD1,13,-,TRBJ2-1,TRBV24-1,TGTGCCACCGGGACAGGGGGTCTTAATGAGCAGTTCTTC,CATGTGGLNEQFF
TRBD1,16,-,TRBJ1-1,TRBV6-1,TGTGCCAGCAGTGAATATGCTAGGGGGCCGGTCACTGAAGCTTTCTTT,CASSEYARGPVTEAFF
-,14,-,TRBJ1-4,TRBV30,TGTGCCTGGAGTGTCTCCGGGGGGAATGAAAAACTGTTTTTT,CAWSVSGGNEKLFF
-,15,-,TRBJ2-5,TRBV11-2,TGTGCCAGCAGCTCCCCCAGGGTGTTCCAAGAGACCCAGTACTTC,CASSSPRVFQETQYF
-,14,once,TRBJ1-2,TRBV12-5,TGTGCTAGTGTTTCCGGGGTTGGGGGCTTCGGCTACACCTTC,CASVSGVGGFGYTF
-,13,-,TRBJ1-1,TRBV7-3,TGTGCCAGCAGCCCCCAGGGATCCACTGAAGCTTTCTTT,CASSPQGSTEAFF
-,13,-,TRBJ1-1,TRBV12-3/TRBV12-4,TGTGCCAGCCTGACAGAAAGGGGGACTGAAGCTTTCTTT,CASLTERGTEAFF
-,14,-,TRBJ1-1,TRBV5-1,TGCGCCAGCAGCCAAGGGGGGGCGAACACTGAAGCTTTCTTT,CASSQGGANTEAFF
TRBD1,17,-,TRBJ2-6,TRBV9,TGTGCCAGCAGCTCTTTCACAGGGGGCGCTGGGGCCAACGTCCTGACTTTC,CASSSFTGGAGANVLTF
TRBD1,15,once,TRBJ2-1,TRBV27,TGTGCCAGCAGTCACGGGACAGGGTTCGGAAATGAGCAGTTCTTC,CASSHGTGFGNEQFF
TRBD1,14,few,TRBJ1-6,TRBV10-2,TGCGCCAGCAGTGGTGGGACAGGGGAATCACCCCTCCACTTT,CASSGGTGESPLHF
-,15,-,TRBJ1-3,TRBV3-1/TRBV3-2,TGTGCCAGCAGCCAGACAGTCCTCTCTGGAAACACCATATATTTT,CASSQTVLSGNTIYF
TRBD2,15,-,TRBJ2-1,TRBV28,TGTGCCACCCTAAGTAGCGGGCGGGGCTACAATGAGCAGTTCTTC,CATLSSGRGYNEQFF
TRBD1,16,-,TRBJ1-4,TRBV7-9,TGTGCCAGCAGCATAAGACAGGGGCGAATTGATGAAAAACTGTTTTTT,CASSIRQGRIDEKLFF
-,15,-,TRBJ1-2,TRBV4-1,TGCGCCAGCAGCCAAGTAGGGCAGAGGGCTAGGGGCTACACCTTC,CASSQVGQRARGYTF
TRBD2,18,-,TRBJ2-3,TRBV7-6,TGTGCCAGCAGCCCGGGGACTAGCGGGGGGATTAGCACAGATACGCAGTATTTT,CASSPGTSGGISTDTQYF
-,12,-,TRBJ2-4,TRBV6-1,TGTGCCAGCAGAAACAGGGCTGACATTCAGTACTTC,CASRNRADIQYF
-,14,-,TRBJ1-1,TRBV27,TGTGCCAGCAGTTCTTACAGGGAGAACACTGAAGCTTTCTTT,CASSSYRENTEAFF
TRBD1,15,-,TRBJ2-7,TRBV7-9,TGTGCCAGCAGTCTAATCCGACAGGGTCAGGACGAGCAGTACTTC,CASSLIRQGQDEQYF
TRBD2,12,-,TRBJ2-5,TRBV24-1,TGTGCCACCAGGGGACTAGCGGAGACCCAGTACTTC,CATRGLAETQYF
-,15,once,TRBJ1-1,TRBV9,TGTGCCAGCAGCGTTATCCCGGGAATGAACACTGAAGCTTTCTTT,CASSVIPGMNTEAFF
-,14,-,TRBJ1-1,TRBV7-9,TGTGCCAGCAGCTTAGAGGGGTTTATGACTGAAGCTTTCTTT,CASSLEGFMTEAFF
-,12,-,TRBJ1-2,TRBV6-5,TGTGCCAGCAGTACCGGGAACTATGGCTACACCTTC,CASSTGNYGYTF
TRBD1,15,-,TRBJ2-7,TRBV19,TGTGCCAGTAGTAGGCACGGACAGGGTGGCTACGAGCAGTACTTC,CASSRHGQGGYEQYF
-,15,-,TRBJ1-4,TRBV4-1,TGCGCCAGCAGCCAGCTACAGGACCCGAATGAAAAACTGTTTTTT,CASSQLQDPNEKLFF
TRBD1,14,-,TRBJ1-5,TRBV6-4,TGTGCCAGCAGTGAACAGGGGGTGAATCAGCCCCAGCATTTT,CASSEQGVNQPQHF
TRBD1,14,-,TRBJ1-5,TRBV6-5,TGTGCCAGCAGTAACCGACAGGGAAATCAGCCCCAGCATTTT,CASSNRQGNQPQHF
TRBD1,16,-,TRBJ2-4,TRBV24-1,TGTGCCACCAGTGTCGGAACAGGGGCGGCCAAAAACATTCAGTACTTC,CATSVGTGAAKNIQYF
-,16,-,TRBJ2-3,TRBV9,TGTGCCAGCAGCGTAGGGGTTTCAGGGGCTGGGGATACGCAGTATTTT,CASSVGVSGAGDTQYF
TRBD1,15,-,TRBJ1-6,TRBV7-9,TGTGCCAGCAGCTTAGCGGACAGGGGAAATTCACCCCTCCACTTT,CASSLADRGNSPLHF
TRBD2,17,-,TRBJ2-7,TRBV19,TGTGCCACCTCAACTAGCGGGAGGGTACTGGCCTCCTACGAGCAGTACTTC,CATSTSGRVLASYEQYF
TRBD1,14,-,TRBJ1-2,TRBV4-2,TGTGCCAGCAGCCAAGAAGGGACAGGGGATGGCTACACCTTC,CASSQEGTGDGYTF
-,11,-,TRBJ1-2,TRBV29-1,TGCAGCGTTGGGACAGTCTATGGCTACACCTTC,CSVGTVYGYTF
-,14,-,TRBJ1-5,TRBV5-5,TGTGCCAGCAGCCCCGCGGGTAACAATCAGCCCCAGCATTTT,CASSPAGNNQPQHF